The rows below give T cell receptor beta chains drawn from one sample of a study of T-cell reconstitution after alpha-beta-depleted transplantation in children. TCRdb re-derived calls from the PCR reads in MiXCR, one entry per CDR3 protein. The table shows 200,000 or so distinct CDR3 sequences, with roughly 6.3% occurring only once. Here the sequenced sample was PBMCs, taken before TCRalphabeta/CD19-depleted stem cell transplant. These receptor sequences come from a girl under three years old with combined immunodeficiency, due to receive a stem cell transplant. Each CDR3 is given with its conserved first and last residue.

TRBJ2-3 | TRBV11-2 | CASSSPQIWGFRTDTQYF
TRBJ2-1 | TRBV12-3/TRBV12-4 | CASSLGDSGYNEQFF
TRBJ1-3 | TRBV21-1 | CASSKERATSGNTIYF
TRBJ1-4 | TRBV6-5 | CASSNDSPNNEKLFF
TRBJ2-1 | TRBV7-6 | CASSLGSSAFHEQFF
TRBJ2-1 | TRBV12-3/TRBV12-4 | CASSSGTFINEQFF
TRBJ2-7 | TRBV12-3/TRBV12-4 | CASSLGLAGVLEQYF
TRBJ2-5 | TRBV5-1 | CASSPLVGRGETQYF
TRBJ2-7 | TRBV7-2 | CASSLGRGGLSYEQYF
TRBJ2-1 | TRBV29-1 | CSVGDYGYNEQFF
TRBJ2-7 | TRBV29-1 | CSVGLQRTSYEQYF
TRBJ2-5 | TRBV14 | CASSQVYTWGETQYF
TRBJ1-2 | TRBV12-3/TRBV12-4 | CASSPGGNYGYTF
TRBJ2-7 | TRBV7-9 | CASSRGQAILYEQYF
TRBJ2-3 | TRBV28 | CASSLSRLAGLDTQYF
TRBJ2-2 | TRBV12-3/TRBV12-4 | CASIPVREMGTGELFF
TRBJ2-1 | TRBV12-3/TRBV12-4 | CASSFASPNEQFF
TRBJ2-5 | TRBV5-6 | CASSLFPVAGGRETQYF
TRBJ2-4 | TRBV5-1 | CASSLRGPQNIQYF
TRBJ1-2 | TRBV5-5 | CASSSQGWERGDYGYTF
TRBJ2-7 | TRBV27 | CASSLGGPPYEQYF
TRBJ2-7 | TRBV7-9 | CASNTQGISYEQYF
TRBJ2-7 | TRBV12-3/TRBV12-4 | CASSLVPKNEQYF
TRBJ1-3 | TRBV7-2 | CASSTGQGWGNTIYF
TRBJ2-2 | TRBV7-6 | CASSVVRGQGSPGELFF
TRBJ2-1 | TRBV6-1 | CASSEPSRTPYNEQFF
TRBJ2-7 | TRBV25-1 | CASSVQGPSYEQYF
TRBJ1-6 | TRBV20-1 | CSASSRQGYYNSPLHF